A selection of T cell receptor beta chains follows, all from one sample in a study of technical replicates of blood from a handful of donors. Assay: immunoSEQ multiplex PCR; the TCRdb copy retains only in-frame clones and omits some. The data contain 65,000 to 85,000 clones, 80% to 95% of them seen just once; the ten biggest clones take up about 0.4%. Sequences were obtained from T cells isolated from PBMCs. Every receptor here comes from a human donor in good health. Each CDR3 is given with its conserved first and last residue. The order of the fields is J gene, clone size, D gene, V gene, CDR3 DNA, CDR3 protein. The D gene is left open where the match is weak. Expanded clones are given a class, and other clones once, few, many or no size at all.

j_gene: TRBJ2-5
abundance: once
d_gene: TRBD1
v_gene: TRBV4-1
CDR3nt: TGCGCCAGCAGCGGTCAGGGGGCCCAAGAGACCCAGTACTTC
CDR3aa: CASSGQGAQETQYF

j_gene: TRBJ2-5
abundance: -
d_gene: -
v_gene: TRBV7-2
CDR3nt: TGTGCCAGCAGCTTAGCTCTAGAGACCCAGTACTTC
CDR3aa: CASSLALETQYF

j_gene: TRBJ1-3
abundance: -
d_gene: TRBD1
v_gene: TRBV19
CDR3nt: TGTGCCAGTCGACAGGGGCACTCTGGAAACACCATATATTTT
CDR3aa: CASRQGHSGNTIYF

j_gene: TRBJ1-1
abundance: -
d_gene: -
v_gene: TRBV15
CDR3nt: TGTGCCACCAGCAGAGATAACAGCCAAAACACTGAAGCTTTCTTT
CDR3aa: CATSRDNSQNTEAFF

j_gene: TRBJ2-7
abundance: -
d_gene: TRBD1
v_gene: TRBV4-1
CDR3nt: TGCGCCAGCAGCCAAGAGGCGGGCAGGGGGCACTACGAGCAGTACTTC
CDR3aa: CASSQEAGRGHYEQYF

j_gene: TRBJ2-7
abundance: -
d_gene: TRBD2
v_gene: TRBV19
CDR3nt: TGTGCCAGTAGTATAGTACTAGCGGGAGGTGTTCACGAGCAGTACTTC
CDR3aa: CASSIVLAGGVHEQYF

j_gene: TRBJ2-1
abundance: -
d_gene: -
v_gene: TRBV10-3
CDR3nt: TGTGCCATCGGGACTGTTCGGAATGAGCAGTTCTTC
CDR3aa: CAIGTVRNEQFF

j_gene: TRBJ2-7
abundance: -
d_gene: TRBD2
v_gene: TRBV7-2
CDR3nt: TGTGCCAGCAGGGCAGGGACTAGCTACGAGCAGTACTTC
CDR3aa: CASRAGTSYEQYF

j_gene: TRBJ1-2
abundance: -
d_gene: -
v_gene: TRBV6-1
CDR3nt: TGTGCCAGCAGTGAAAACAGGTACTATGGCTACACCTTC
CDR3aa: CASSENRYYGYTF

j_gene: TRBJ2-7
abundance: -
d_gene: -
v_gene: TRBV29-1
CDR3nt: TGCAGCGTTGTAGTAGCGTACGAGCAGTACTTC
CDR3aa: CSVVVAYEQYF

j_gene: TRBJ2-3
abundance: -
d_gene: -
v_gene: TRBV18
CDR3nt: TGTGCCAGCTCACCATCCTCTAGTCACGATACGCAGTATTTT
CDR3aa: CASSPSSSHDTQYF

j_gene: TRBJ1-5
abundance: -
d_gene: TRBD1
v_gene: TRBV2
CDR3nt: TGTGCCAGCAGACCGGGACAGGGGGTCCAGCCCCAGCATTTT
CDR3aa: CASRPGQGVQPQHF

j_gene: TRBJ1-5
abundance: -
d_gene: -
v_gene: TRBV19
CDR3nt: TGTGCCAGCAGGAGAAGGGAGTTAGCAAATCAGCCCCAGCATTTT
CDR3aa: CASRRRELANQPQHF

j_gene: TRBJ1-1
abundance: -
d_gene: -
v_gene: TRBV21-1
CDR3nt: TGTGCCAGCAGCCCCCGGACAGTATTAGCTTTCTTT
CDR3aa: CASSPRTVLAFF

j_gene: TRBJ1-5
abundance: -
d_gene: -
v_gene: TRBV14
CDR3nt: TGTGCCAGCAGCCAGGGTGGGAGCAGCAATCAGCCCCAGCATTTT
CDR3aa: CASSQGGSSNQPQHF

j_gene: TRBJ1-3
abundance: -
d_gene: TRBD1
v_gene: TRBV7-6
CDR3nt: TGTGCCAGCAGCGCCGACAGGGGGTGGGGAAACACCATATATTTT
CDR3aa: CASSADRGWGNTIYF

j_gene: TRBJ2-3
abundance: -
d_gene: -
v_gene: TRBV5-8
CDR3nt: TGTGCCAGCTGGATACGCGGGGGCTGGGCAGATACGCAGTATTTT
CDR3aa: CASWIRGGWADTQYF

j_gene: TRBJ2-2
abundance: -
d_gene: TRBD2
v_gene: TRBV6-4
CDR3nt: TGTGCCAGCAGTGACTCAACACGCTACAGCGGGAGGAACACCGGGGAGCTGTTTTTT
CDR3aa: CASSDSTRYSGRNTGELFF

j_gene: TRBJ2-1
abundance: -
d_gene: -
v_gene: TRBV9
CDR3nt: TGTGCCAGCAGCGCGGGACTGCCATCCTACAATGAGCAGTTCTTC
CDR3aa: CASSAGLPSYNEQFF

j_gene: TRBJ2-7
abundance: -
d_gene: TRBD1
v_gene: TRBV2
CDR3nt: TGTGCCAGCAGTGTAGACAGGGGTCCCTCCTACGAGCAGTACTTC
CDR3aa: CASSVDRGPSYEQYF

j_gene: TRBJ2-2
abundance: -
d_gene: TRBD1
v_gene: TRBV7-2
CDR3nt: TGTGCCAGCAGGAGGACAGGGGCGACTACCGGGGAGCTGTTTTTT
CDR3aa: CASRRTGATTGELFF

j_gene: TRBJ1-4
abundance: -
d_gene: TRBD1
v_gene: TRBV9
CDR3nt: TGTGCCAGCAGCGCCGACAGGGGGCATAGGAAACTGTTTTTT
CDR3aa: CASSADRGHRKLFF

j_gene: TRBJ2-7
abundance: -
d_gene: -
v_gene: TRBV6-1
CDR3nt: TGTGCCAGCAGTGACCCACTCCAGGTTCCCTACGAGCAGTACTTC
CDR3aa: CASSDPLQVPYEQYF

j_gene: TRBJ2-5
abundance: once
d_gene: -
v_gene: TRBV5-1
CDR3nt: TGCGCCAGCAGCATACAGGGCAGCGAGACCCAGTACTTC
CDR3aa: CASSIQGSETQYF

j_gene: TRBJ2-2
abundance: -
d_gene: -
v_gene: TRBV28
CDR3nt: TGTGCCAGCAGCCTTCTTACCTCACCTATCGCGGCCGGGGAGCTGTTTTTT
CDR3aa: CASSLLTSPIAAGELFF

j_gene: TRBJ2-5
abundance: -
d_gene: TRBD2
v_gene: TRBV5-4
CDR3nt: TGTGCCAGCAGCTTTCGGGGGAGGGGTCAAGAGACCCAGTACTTC
CDR3aa: CASSFRGRGQETQYF

j_gene: TRBJ1-2
abundance: -
d_gene: -
v_gene: TRBV4-1
CDR3nt: TGCGCCAGCAGCCAGATCGCAACGGGGATGAGCTATGGCTACACCTTC
CDR3aa: CASSQIATGMSYGYTF

j_gene: TRBJ2-7
abundance: -
d_gene: TRBD1
v_gene: TRBV4-1
CDR3nt: TGCGCCAGCAGCCAAGAAAGGACAGGCTACGAGCAGTACTTC
CDR3aa: CASSQERTGYEQYF

j_gene: TRBJ2-3
abundance: -
d_gene: TRBD1
v_gene: TRBV4-3
CDR3nt: TGCGCCAGCAGCCAATTCAGGGGGACAGGGGATCTCAGCACAGATACGCAGTATTTT
CDR3aa: CASSQFRGTGDLSTDTQYF

j_gene: TRBJ1-1
abundance: -
d_gene: -
v_gene: TRBV5-5
CDR3nt: TGTGCCAGCAGCTTTACATATAACACTGAAGCTTTCTTT
CDR3aa: CASSFTYNTEAFF

j_gene: TRBJ2-7
abundance: -
d_gene: TRBD1
v_gene: TRBV10-3
CDR3nt: TGTGCCATCAGTGTCGGGACAGGGGGCTACGAGCAGTACTTC
CDR3aa: CAISVGTGGYEQYF

j_gene: TRBJ2-1
abundance: once
d_gene: TRBD2
v_gene: TRBV11-3
CDR3nt: TGTGCCAGCAGCTCCCTAGCGGCCGCCAATGAGCAGTTCTTC
CDR3aa: CASSSLAAANEQFF

j_gene: TRBJ1-1
abundance: once
d_gene: -
v_gene: TRBV5-1
CDR3nt: TGCGCCAGCAGCTTCCGTGGAGGACCGAGCACTGAAGCTTTCTTT
CDR3aa: CASSFRGGPSTEAFF

j_gene: TRBJ2-1
abundance: -
d_gene: -
v_gene: TRBV10-1
CDR3nt: TGCGCCAGCAGCGTTTCGGAGGGCTCCTACAATGAGCAGTTCTTC
CDR3aa: CASSVSEGSYNEQFF